Below, one T cell receptor (beta chain) is given with its context. Its antigen is still unknown. Diagnoses were made from clinical symptoms, serum measures (thyroxine and TRAb), thyroid ultrasound and orbital computed tomography. From RNA transcripts, TCR beta CDR3 regions were amplified. In the first-round RT-PCR of the TCR CDR3, the HTBI primer set was used. From the multiplex PCR reads, TCRdb called clonotypes with MiXCR, one entry per CDR3 protein. The sample includes 550,000 to 600,000 distinct CDR3 sequences, around 17% of them seen just once. V trimming: 4 bases; J trimming: 2 bases; junction bases outside the gene matches: 11. The V gene's germline CDR1 is SGHNT and CDR2 YYREEE (reference sequence). The CDR3 totals 17 residues. This record belongs to a study of T cells in Graves' hyperthyroidism and ophthalmopathy. Study conclusions and caveats: The majority of expanded thyroid clonotypes above 0.001 also appeared in blood. The model forecast ophthalmopathy, anticipating it by a median around 6.4 months before onset. Ophthalmopathy could be told apart from stable hyperthyroidism with a 13 V-J model.

The chain is built from TRBV5-4 and TRBJ2-1; 8 bases fit TRBD2. This clonotype was obtained from a woman between 18 and 30 years old with Graves' hyperthyroidism. The sequenced material came from blood. CDR3 nucleotide sequence: TGTGCCAGCAGCCCCTTGGCTGCGGGAGGACCCTACAATGAGCAGTTCTTC. It yields the protein CASSPLAAGGPYNEQFF.